This T cell receptor beta chain was captured by sequencing in a study of technical replicates of blood from a few donors. Sequenced by immunoSEQ multiplex PCR; TCRdb stores in-frame clones only, minus some. The table lists about 75,000 clones, around 97% of them singletons. From germline, CDR1 is LGHNA and CDR2 YNFKEQ. Trimming pared 4 bases from V and 0 bases from J, leaving 16 bases between. The length of the CDR3 is 16 residues. Sequencing used T cells isolated from PBMCs. The chain combines TRBV4-2 with TRBJ2-7; a possible D gene is TRBD2 (5 bases). This clonotype was obtained from a human donor in good health. The CDR3 loop reads CASSPFISVSSYEQYF. The CDR3 bases are TGTGCCAGCAGCCCATTCATTAGCGTGAGCTCCTACGAGCAGTACTTC.